Listed below are T cell receptor beta chains from one sample, sequenced in a study of shared clonotypes between healthy human individuals. Measured with immunoSEQ multiplex PCR; TCRdb has only the in-frame clones, and not every one. The sample includes roughly 760,000 clones, about 74% of them seen just once. Sequencing was done on a sample of memory CD4+ T cells sorted from blood. Receptors originate from a young woman in good health. Each CDR3 is given with its conserved first and last residue. D genes are given only for firm matches. The listing skips clone size in some rows; elsewhere it reads once, few, many or a size class.

J gene	D gene	V gene	clone size	CDR3 DNA	CDR3 protein
TRBJ1-2	TRBD1	TRBV30	once	TGTGCCTGGAGTGTATGGGACAGCGGCTACACCTTC	CAWSVWDSGYTF
TRBJ1-1	TRBD1	TRBV18	few	TGTGCCAGCTCCCGTAACAGGGGAGAGAACACTGAAGCTTTCTTT	CASSRNRGENTEAFF
TRBJ2-7	.	TRBV28	.	TGTGCCAGCAGCCCGCCGGGGCAAGCTTCCTACGAGCAGTACTTC	CASSPPGQASYEQYF
TRBJ2-1	TRBD1	TRBV5-4	once	TGTGCCAGCACACCCCCGCCGGGACAGGGAAAGGGCAATGAGCAGTTCTTC	CASTPPPGQGKGNEQFF
TRBJ2-7	TRBD1	TRBV7-2	.	TGTGCCAGCAGCCAACAGACAGGGTCCTACGAGCAGTACTTC	CASSQQTGSYEQYF
TRBJ2-1	.	TRBV14	.	TGTGCCAGCAGCCAAGATAGGCTTACAGGGCATGAGCAGTTCTTC	CASSQDRLTGHEQFF
TRBJ1-1	TRBD1	TRBV27	.	TGTGCCAGCAGTCTAAGCAGGGGGCTGCGTACTGAAGCTTTCTTT	CASSLSRGLRTEAFF
TRBJ2-7	.	TRBV2	.	TGTGCCAGCAGTGCGGGGTATTACGAGCAGTACTTC	CASSAGYYEQYF
TRBJ2-6	TRBD1	TRBV5-1	.	TGCGCCAGCAGCTCCCCGGGACAGGGGTCCGGGAGGGCCAACGTCCTGACTTTC	CASSSPGQGSGRANVLTF
TRBJ2-3	TRBD2	TRBV5-6	.	TGTGCCAGCAGCAGCGGACCGGGACTACTGAGCACGCAGTATTTT	CASSSGPGLLSTQYF
TRBJ1-3	.	TRBV11-2	.	TGTGCCAGCAGCTTTTCCTCTGGAAACACCATATATTTT	CASSFSSGNTIYF